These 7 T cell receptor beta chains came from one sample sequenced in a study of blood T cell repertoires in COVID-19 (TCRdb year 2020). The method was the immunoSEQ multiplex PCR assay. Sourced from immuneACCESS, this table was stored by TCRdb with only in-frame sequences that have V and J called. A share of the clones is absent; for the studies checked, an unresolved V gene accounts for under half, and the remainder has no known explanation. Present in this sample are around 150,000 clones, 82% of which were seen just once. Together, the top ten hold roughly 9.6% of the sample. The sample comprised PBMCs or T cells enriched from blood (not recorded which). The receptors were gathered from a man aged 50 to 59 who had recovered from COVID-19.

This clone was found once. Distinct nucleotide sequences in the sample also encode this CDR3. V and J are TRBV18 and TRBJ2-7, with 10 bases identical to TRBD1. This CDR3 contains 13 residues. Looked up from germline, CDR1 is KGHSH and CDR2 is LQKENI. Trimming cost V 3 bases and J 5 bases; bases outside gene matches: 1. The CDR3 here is CASSPGQGNEQYF. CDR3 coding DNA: TGTGCCAGCTCACCGGGACAGGGGAACGAGCAGTACTTC.

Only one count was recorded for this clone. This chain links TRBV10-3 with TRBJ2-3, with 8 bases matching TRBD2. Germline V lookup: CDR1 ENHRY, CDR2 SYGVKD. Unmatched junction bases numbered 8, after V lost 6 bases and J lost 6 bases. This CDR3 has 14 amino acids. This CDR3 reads CAISSGGALDTQYF. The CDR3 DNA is TGTGCCATCAGCTCCGGGGGGGCCCTGGATACGCAGTATTTT.

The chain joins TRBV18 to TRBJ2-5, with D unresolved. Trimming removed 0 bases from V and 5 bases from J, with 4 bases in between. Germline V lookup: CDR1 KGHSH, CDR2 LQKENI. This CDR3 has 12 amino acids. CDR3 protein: CASSPPRETQYF. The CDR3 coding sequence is TGTGCCAGCTCACCACCGCGGGAGACCCAGTACTTC.

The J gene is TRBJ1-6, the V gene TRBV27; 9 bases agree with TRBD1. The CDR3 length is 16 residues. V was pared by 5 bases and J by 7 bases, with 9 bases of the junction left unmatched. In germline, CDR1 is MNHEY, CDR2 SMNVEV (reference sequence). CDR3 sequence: CASSPTTGGVNSPLHF. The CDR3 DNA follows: TGTGCCAGCAGTCCGACTACAGGGGGCGTCAATTCACCCCTCCACTTT.

The CDR3 sequence is CASSSADTQYF. DNA for the CDR3: TGTGCCAGCAGTTCGGCAGATACGCAGTATTTT. The chain has TRBV12-3 or TRBV12-4 and TRBJ2-3; D gene unclear. There are 11 residues in the CDR3. Deletions cut 4 bases from V and 4 bases from J, with 3 bases between.

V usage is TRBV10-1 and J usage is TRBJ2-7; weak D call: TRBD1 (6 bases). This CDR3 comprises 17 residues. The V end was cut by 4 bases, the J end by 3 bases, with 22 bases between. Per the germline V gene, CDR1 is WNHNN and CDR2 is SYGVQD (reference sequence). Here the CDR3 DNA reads TGCGCCAGCAGTGGACTTGATCCGCCAGGGGCTATCTACGAGCAGTACTTC. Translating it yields CASSGLDPPGAIYEQYF.

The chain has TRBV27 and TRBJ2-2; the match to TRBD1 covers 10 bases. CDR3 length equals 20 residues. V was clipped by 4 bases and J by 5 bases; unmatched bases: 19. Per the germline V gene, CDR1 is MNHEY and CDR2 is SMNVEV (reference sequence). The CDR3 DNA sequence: TGTGCCAGCAGTTCGGAACCGGGACAGGGGTTCGGGAAAGGGACCGGGGAGCTGTTTTTT. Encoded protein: CASSSEPGQGFGKGTGELFF.